This T cell receptor (beta chain) was observed in a study of Ad26.COV2.S vaccination and SARS-CoV-2 variants. The wider study: The Ad26.COV2.S arm of the COV1001 trial was where the donor was placed. In the study, Ad26.COV2.S was injected intramuscularly once, or twice 56 days apart.

Documented treatment: 15 to 20 received Ad26.COV2.S at low or high dose, single or two shots; 5 received placebo; per-sample allocation not given. The samples were gathered on day 63 after the first injection of vaccine or placebo. Notes on the study in general: Comparability of non-spike TCR breadth was observed across vaccine and placebo recipients.

This CDR3 is built from 14 residues. CDR1 and CDR2 from the germline V gene are SGHTA and FQGTGA. The trim removed 5 bases at V and 3 bases at J, leaving 6 bases unmatched. The repertoire was sequenced with immunoSEQ multiplex PCR; TCRdb's copy has only in-frame clones and lacks some. The table records fewer than 600,000 clones, 80% to 90% of them present only once. With respect to this clone: What it binds is not known.

Material: peripheral blood, obtained in a trial of Ad26.COV2.S vaccine versus placebo. This TCR was recovered from a person between 18 and 59 years old who received the Ad26.COV2.S COVID-19 vaccine or a placebo. V is TRBV7-3 and J is TRBJ1-1, with 7 bases lining up with TRBD1. The CDR3 here is CASSAQGGYTEAFF. The CDR3 DNA is TGTGCCAGCAGCGCCCAGGGGGGATACACTGAAGCTTTCTTT.